The rows below give T cell receptor beta chains drawn from one sample of a study of blood T cell repertoires in COVID-19. Data came from immunoSEQ multiplex PCR; TCRdb stores just in-frame clones and leaves some out. The table has 150,000 to 200,000 clones, about 90% seen once. Sequencing was performed on PBMCs or T cells enriched from blood (not recorded which). The receptors shown here come from a woman younger than 30 who had recovered from COVID-19. Both conserved end residues are part of each CDR3. Fields, in order: V gene, D gene, clone size, J gene, CDR3 DNA, CDR3 protein. The D gene is left open where the match is weak. Clone size is stated in some rows and not others, as once, few, many or a class when expanded.

>TRBV25-1|-|-|TRBJ1-1
TGTGCCAGCAGTGAGTCCGGGAACACTGAAGCTTTCTTT
CASSESGNTEAFF
>TRBV21-1|-|-|TRBJ2-7
TGTGCCAGCAGCCAGAAAGGGAGGGACAGGGGGCTCCAGAGCTCCTACGAGCAGTACTTC
CASSQKGRDRGLQSSYEQYF
>TRBV29-1|-|-|TRBJ1-2
TGCAGCGCGAAGGGACTATCTGCCGGAGGCTACACCTTC
CSAKGLSAGGYTF
>TRBV5-6|TRBD1|-|TRBJ1-2
TGTGCCAGCAGCTCGGACAGGGGAAGGGGAAGGTACTATGGCTACACCTTC
CASSSDRGRGRYYGYTF
>TRBV5-5|-|once|TRBJ1-4
TGTGCCAGCAGCTTGGGGGCTAGGACAGTTGTCGAAAAACTGTTTTTT
CASSLGARTVVEKLFF
>TRBV7-9|-|-|TRBJ1-3
TGTGCCAGCAGAGACGGGGTACTCACCATATATTTT
CASRDGVLTIYF
>TRBV7-6|TRBD1|-|TRBJ1-2
TGTGCCAGCAGCCCAGGACAGGGAATGGGTGGCTACACCTTC
CASSPGQGMGGYTF
>TRBV28|TRBD1|-|TRBJ2-7
TGTGCCAGCAGTTTATATGGACAGGGCGGGCACTACGAGCAGTACTTC
CASSLYGQGGHYEQYF
>TRBV27|TRBD1|-|TRBJ1-2
TGTGCCAGCAGTTTGACGGACAGGCCCCTGGGGGGCTACACCTTC
CASSLTDRPLGGYTF
>TRBV30|TRBD1|-|TRBJ1-2
TGTGCCTGGAGTGTTAACAGGGGCAAGGGCGGCTACACCTTC
CAWSVNRGKGGYTF
>TRBV7-9|-|-|TRBJ1-6
TGTGCCAGCAGCGACCTAGGAGGCAAACAGCAGGATTCACCCCTCCACTTT
CASSDLGGKQQDSPLHF
>TRBV24-1|TRBD2|-|TRBJ2-3
TGTGCCACCAGTGAAACCGCCTCGGACGGGACTACCATCACAGATACGCAGTATTTT
CATSETASDGTTITDTQYF
>TRBV2|-|-|TRBJ1-2
TGTGCCAGCAGAGGGGGGGTCGGCTACACCTTC
CASRGGVGYTF
>TRBV27|TRBD2|-|TRBJ2-7
TGTGCCAGCCGCTGGCGCAGCGGGGGATACGAGCAGTACTTC
CASRWRSGGYEQYF
>TRBV4-2|TRBD2|-|TRBJ2-4
TGTGCCAGCAGCCAAGATTTAGCGGGGGGGCGGAACATTCAGTACTTC
CASSQDLAGGRNIQYF
>TRBV30|TRBD1|-|TRBJ2-1
TGTGCCTGGAGTCGGGCGGGACAGGGGGCCCGTGAGCAGTTCTTC
CAWSRAGQGAREQFF
>TRBV10-3|-|-|TRBJ2-7
TGTGCCATCAGTGATTTCAATAGGAACAGTACCCACTACGAGCAGTACTTC
CAISDFNRNSTHYEQYF
>TRBV7-8|-|-|TRBJ2-7
TGTGCCAGCAGTGAAGGACAGCCCTACGAGCAGTACTTC
CASSEGQPYEQYF
>TRBV5-1|TRBD2|-|TRBJ2-7
TGCGCCAGCAGCTTGGCGACTAGCGGATTTTCCTACGAGCAGTACTTC
CASSLATSGFSYEQYF
>TRBV4-1|-|-|TRBJ1-6
TGCGCCAGCAGCCTCCAGGGTGGATTTGTGGATTCACCCCTCCACTTT
CASSLQGGFVDSPLHF
>TRBV5-1|-|-|TRBJ2-5
TGCGCCAGCAGCTCGTCAGCCGTACACAGCCAAGAGACCCAGTACTTC
CASSSSAVHSQETQYF
>TRBV9|TRBD1|many|TRBJ2-3
TGTGCCAGCAGCGTTGCCCTCCCGGGACAGACGCAGTATTTT
CASSVALPGQTQYF
>TRBV5-4|TRBD2|-|TRBJ2-3
TGTGCCAGCAGCTTCCTGACTAGCGGGGGGGCCACGCAGTATTTT
CASSFLTSGGATQYF
>TRBV6-5|-|few|TRBJ1-1
TGTGCCACCTCTTCGGGGGAAGGTGGCACTGAAGCTTTCTTT
CATSSGEGGTEAFF
>TRBV27|TRBD2|once|TRBJ2-1
TGTGCCAGCAGATCACTAGCGGGGGGGTGTGAGCAGTTCTTC
CASRSLAGGCEQFF
>TRBV6-1|TRBD1|medium-sized|TRBJ2-7
TGTGCCACTCAAACCGGGACAGGATACGAGCAGTACTTC
CATQTGTGYEQYF
>TRBV27|TRBD2|-|TRBJ2-1
TGTGCCAGCAGCTTCCAAGCGGGGGGGCACAATGAGCAGTTCTTC
CASSFQAGGHNEQFF
>TRBV27|-|-|TRBJ1-5
TGTGCCAGCAGTTTGAGAGGGTTGCAGCCCCAGCATTTT
CASSLRGLQPQHF
>TRBV7-9|-|-|TRBJ1-1
TGTGCCAGCAGCTCCTGGGCCGGCACTGAAGCTTTCTTT
CASSSWAGTEAFF
>TRBV11-2|-|-|TRBJ1-1
TGTGCCAGCAGCTTAGACAGGCTGATTTTGGCTGAAGCTTTCTTT
CASSLDRLILAEAFF
>TRBV7-9|-|-|TRBJ2-7
TGTGCCAGCAGCTTAGTTAGCGGTCGTGGTTCCTACGAGCAGTACTTC
CASSLVSGRGSYEQYF
>TRBV12-3/TRBV12-4|-|-|TRBJ1-1
TGTGCCAGCAGTTTTTGGCAGAACACTGAAGCTTTCTTT
CASSFWQNTEAFF
>TRBV28|TRBD1|few|TRBJ1-6
TGTGCCAGCAGTCCCGGACAGGGGCCCTCACCCCTCCACTTT
CASSPGQGPSPLHF
>TRBV7-9|-|-|TRBJ1-5
TGTGCCAGCAGCTTAGATCTGGAGACAGCGATTATTTTTTTT
CASSLDLETAIIFF
>TRBV24-1|TRBD1|-|TRBJ1-5
TGTGCCACCAGTGATCATAGACAGGGCGACAATCAGCCCCAGCATTTT
CATSDHRQGDNQPQHF
>TRBV9|TRBD2|-|TRBJ2-1
TGTGCCAGCAGCGTATCGATAGCGGGGGGTTACAATGAGCAGTTCTTC
CASSVSIAGGYNEQFF
>TRBV4-1|-|-|TRBJ2-7
TGCGCCAGCAGCCAAGAATTTGGGCGCGTTAGGACCTACGAGCAGTACTTC
CASSQEFGRVRTYEQYF
>TRBV4-2|TRBD2|few|TRBJ2-7
TGTGCCAGCAGCCCAACTAGCGGCCGATCCTACGAGCAGTACTTC
CASSPTSGRSYEQYF
>TRBV12-3/TRBV12-4|-|-|TRBJ1-1
TGTGCCAGCAGTTTATTCGAGACAGTTGAAGCTTTCTTT
CASSLFETVEAFF
>TRBV6-1|TRBD1|-|TRBJ2-7
TGTGCCAGCAGTGACGACAGGGTCTCCTACGAGCAGTACTTC
CASSDDRVSYEQYF
>TRBV4-1|TRBD2|-|TRBJ2-1
TGCGCCAGCAGCCCAATACTAGCGGGGTACAATGAGCAGTTCTTC
CASSPILAGYNEQFF
>TRBV29-1|TRBD1|-|TRBJ2-7
TGCAGCGTGGGGACAGACGCCTACGAGCAGTACTTC
CSVGTDAYEQYF
>TRBV2|TRBD2|once|TRBJ2-7
TGTGCCAGCAGTGAAGCTAGCGGGGGTCTGAGCTCCTACGAGCAGTACTTC
CASSEASGGLSSYEQYF
>TRBV30|TRBD1|-|TRBJ2-7
TGTGCCTGGAGTACAGGGGCCTACGAGCAGTACTTC
CAWSTGAYEQYF
>TRBV7-9|TRBD1|-|TRBJ1-1
TGTGCCAGCAGCTCATCATTGGACAGGGACACTGAAGCTTTCTTT
CASSSSLDRDTEAFF
>TRBV30|-|-|TRBJ1-6
TGTGCCTGGATGGGGGCGGACCCTTCCAGCTCCTATAATTCACCCCTCCACTTT
CAWMGADPSSSYNSPLHF
>TRBV20-1|-|-|TRBJ2-1
TGCAGTGCTAGCCTGAGGGAGGAGCAGTTCTTC
CSASLREEQFF
>TRBV6-5|-|-|TRBJ2-1
TGTGCCAGCAGTTTGGGGGGAGACAATGAGCAGTTCTTC
CASSLGGDNEQFF
>TRBV18|TRBD1|-|TRBJ1-1
TGTGCCGGAAGGGACAGCTTGAACACTGAAGCTTTCTTT
CAGRDSLNTEAFF
>TRBV6-6|TRBD1|-|TRBJ1-6
TGTGCCAGCAGCCGACGACAGGGGGCTAAGTCCTATAATTCACCCCTCCACTTT
CASSRRQGAKSYNSPLHF
>TRBV6-5|-|-|TRBJ1-5
TGTGCCAGCAGTCTGCAGGAAAGCAATCAGCCCCAGCATTTT
CASSLQESNQPQHF
>TRBV4-1|-|-|TRBJ1-6
TGCGCCAGCAGCCAAGAAGCGGGCTCACCCCTCCACTTT
CASSQEAGSPLHF
>TRBV30|-|-|TRBJ2-7
TGTGCCTGGAGTGTACTCGGGGGGCAATACGAGCAGTACTTC
CAWSVLGGQYEQYF